What follows are 31 T cell receptor beta chains derived from one specimen sequenced in a study of T cell responses to AZD1222 COVID-19 vaccine (dated by TCRdb to 2020 to 2022). In the paper's terms, the time point label means: about 28 days (+/-7) after the second vaccine dose. Sample treatment or condition, as interpreted from the label and publication: meningococcal conjugate vaccine given as trial control. Preparation of the library involved the immunoSEQ multiplex PCR assay. TCRdb stores this immuneACCESS table with in-frame sequences only. Part of the clones is absent; in the studies checked, under half of the shortfall reflects unresolved V genes, and no reason is known for the rest. This sample has 99,000 or so clones in its table, and about 89% of those were observed once. In total, the top ten clones hold over 3% of the sample. The material was peripheral blood, obtained 28 days after the second dose of the MenACWY control vaccine. These receptors all come from an adult who received the MenACWY meningococcal vaccine as a control.

J is TRBJ1-4 and V is TRBV7-9, with D possibly TRBD1 on 5 matching bases. The V end lost 5 bases, the J end lost 8 bases, and 18 bases lay between the germline ends. CDR3 length: 15 amino acids. Germline CDR1 is SEHNR and CDR2 is FQNEAQ (reference sequence). Here the CDR3 DNA reads TGTGCCAGCAGCCGGGGGACTCCGGGGGGAGAAAAACTGTTTTTT. It specifies CASSRGTPGGEKLFF.

The chain joins TRBV25-1 to TRBJ1-2; D unresolved. In germline, CDR1 is MGHDK, CDR2 SYGVNS. V was shortened by 3 bases and J by 4 bases, with 12 bases between the two germline ends. The CDR3 loop spans 14 amino acids. CDR3 residues: CASSDWAGSYGYTF. The CDR3 bases are TGTGCCAGCAGTGACTGGGCGGGAAGCTATGGCTACACCTTC.

This chain links TRBV5-5 with TRBJ2-7; tentative D call: TRBD1 (6 bases). Trimming took 0 bases from V and 2 from J, leaving 9 bases between them. The CDR3 spans 14 residues. Looked up from germline, CDR1 is SGHKS and CDR2 is YYEKEE (reference sequence). CDR3 sequence (DNA): TGTGCCAGCAGCTTGGGGCAGGGGCCCTACGAGCAGTACTTC. It yields the protein CASSLGQGPYEQYF.

This chain connects TRBV19 to TRBJ2-4; D may correspond to TRBD1 or TRBD2 (6 bases each). The V and J ends lost 3 bases and 0 bases respectively, with 18 bases between them. CDR1 is LNHDA, CDR2 SQIVND, per germline (reference sequence). The CDR3 runs to 18 residues. CDR3 DNA sequence: TGTGCCAGTAGTATCGGGCTAACGGGGGCGGTAGCCAAAAACATTCAGTACTTC. This sequence encodes CASSIGLTGAVAKNIQYF.

This chain connects TRBV28 to TRBJ1-3; unclear D gene. Germline V gene sequence: CDR1 MDHEN, CDR2 SYDVKM. Trimming stripped 2 bases from V and 0 bases from J, with 8 bases between. This CDR3 has 15 residues. For the CDR3, the DNA is TGTGCCAGCAGTTTAGGGTTTTTCTCTGGAAACACCATATATTTT. Its protein is CASSLGFFSGNTIYF.

The chain couples TRBV27 to TRBJ2-1; perhaps TRBD2 as D (6 bases). Trimming took off 8 bases at V and 9 bases at J, with 20 bases between the two ends. Looked up from germline, CDR1 is MNHEY and CDR2 is SMNVEV (reference sequence). CDR3 length: 14 residues. In DNA, the CDR3 is TGTGCCAGCGCCGGAGGGTTAGACCTAACTGAGCAGTTCTTC. Protein: CASAGGLDLTEQFF.

The J gene is TRBJ2-5, the V gene TRBV29-1; TRBD1 agrees at 8 bases. V shed 3 bases, J shed 1 base, and the junction held 10 bases outside the gene matches. The germline CDR1 and CDR2 sequences are SQVTM and ANQGSEA. The CDR3 sequence is 16 residues long. Here the CDR3 reads CSVDGLEDRAQETQYF. For the CDR3, the DNA is TGCAGCGTTGACGGATTAGAGGACAGGGCCCAAGAGACCCAGTACTTC.

The chain carries TRBV28 and TRBJ1-2; 8 nucleotides align to TRBD1. The V segment lost 5 bases and the J segment 6 bases; nucleotides outside the gene matches: 8. Germline assignment: CDR1 MDHEN and CDR2 SYDVKM. The CDR3 length is 14 residues. DNA of the CDR3: TGTGCCAGCAGTCCCCGGACAGGGTACCATGGCTACACCTTC. Translating it yields CASSPRTGYHGYTF.

This clone has only one observation. The V call is TRBV5-1, the J call TRBJ1-1, with D perhaps matching TRBD1 (5 bases). CDR1 is SGHRS, CDR2 YFSETQ, per germline. There are 16 residues in the CDR3. Trimming stripped 0 bases from V and 0 bases from J, with 12 bases between. The DNA for the CDR3 is TGCGCCAGCAGCTTGGAGGGGTCCTTCATGAACACTGAAGCTTTCTTT. The encoded protein is CASSLEGSFMNTEAFF.

The rearrangement uses TRBV19 and TRBJ1-6; 8 bases fit TRBD1. This CDR3 has 14 amino acids. Unmatched junction bases numbered 6, after V lost 4 bases and J lost 10 bases. Germline CDR1 LNHDA, CDR2 SQIVND (reference sequence). The CDR3 protein is CASSSPQGGSPLHF. CDR3 in DNA: TGTGCCAGTAGTAGTCCACAGGGGGGCTCACCCCTCCACTTT.

This chain links TRBV1 with TRBJ2-7. TRBV1 is reported as a pseudogene. The CDR3 spans 15 residues. DNA for the CDR3: TGCACCAGCAGCCAAGCCCGGACGGTATACTACGAGCAGTACTTC. This translates into CTSSQARTVYYEQYF.

The rearrangement uses TRBV10-3 and TRBJ2-7, with a possible D match to TRBD2 (6 bases). Germline V gives CDR1 ENHRY, CDR2 SYGVKD. With 3 bases removed from V and 5 bases from J, the gap between germline ends came to 14 bases. The CDR3 extends over 14 amino acids. CDR3 sequence: CAISDGGVVDEQYF. DNA for the CDR3: TGTGCCATCAGTGACGGCGGGGTTGTCGACGAGCAGTACTTC.

This chain joins TRBV3-1 (or the pseudogene TRBV3-2) and TRBJ2-7; either TRBD1 or TRBD2 may fit D (6 bases each). There are 16 residues in the CDR3. V lost 2 bases, J lost 7 bases, and 21 bases lay in between. Germline V gene sequence: CDR1 LGHDT, CDR2 YNNKEL (reference sequence). CDR3 DNA sequence: TGTGCCAGCAGCCAAAAGGGGGGCGGAGCCCTACGTGAGCAGTACTTC. Protein product: CASSQKGGGALREQYF.

This clone was found once. V usage is TRBV9 and J usage is TRBJ2-3, with a tentative D call TRBD1 (5 bases). V was shortened by 1 base and J by 2 bases, with 14 bases between the two germline ends. Germline V gene data show CDR1 as SGDLS and CDR2 as YYNGEE. This CDR3 region has 16 residues. CDR3 loop: CASSVTKGFPTDTQYF. The CDR3 coding sequence is TGTGCCAGCAGCGTAACCAAGGGGTTTCCCACAGATACGCAGTATTTT.

This chain connects TRBV27 to TRBJ2-7; 8 bases are shared with TRBD2. The CDR3 consists of 14 residues. The germline CDR1 and CDR2 sequences are MNHEY and SMNVEV (reference sequence). Trimming removed 6 bases from V and 3 bases from J; junction bases left unmatched: 7. CDR3 coding DNA: TGTGCCAGCAGCCGTACGGGGGGGGTCTACGAGCAGTACTTC. Translation: CASSRTGGVYEQYF.

The rearrangement joins TRBV28 to TRBJ1-5; perhaps TRBD1 as D (6 bases). Germline values: CDR1 MDHEN, CDR2 SYDVKM. There are 19 residues in the CDR3. V lost 2 bases, J lost 1 base, and 21 bases lay in between. CDR3 DNA: TGTGCCAGCAGTTTAATGGGTGGAGGGGGTTTCCCCAGCAATCAGCCCCAGCATTTT. This gives the protein CASSLMGGGGFPSNQPQHF.

The rearrangement links TRBV28 to TRBJ1-4; 7 bases match TRBD1. Looked up from germline, CDR1 is MDHEN and CDR2 is SYDVKM. The CDR3 covers 15 residues. J lost 4 bases, V lost 6 bases, and 8 bases had no gene match. CDR3 bases: TGTGCCAGCAGCAAGACAGGGCCCCTTAATGAAAAACTGTTTTTT. Translating it yields CASSKTGPLNEKLFF.

This clone came up a few times. This rearrangement joins TRBV7-2 to TRBJ2-5, with D maybe TRBD2 (6 bases). Trimming shortened V by 3 bases and J by 5 bases, and 16 bases separated the two germline ends. The germline V gene encodes CDR1 SGHTA and CDR2 FQGNSA. The CDR3 length is 15 residues. CDR3 loop: CASSFVDSRGETQYF. Written as DNA, the CDR3 is TGTGCCAGCAGCTTTGTAGACAGCCGGGGGGAGACCCAGTACTTC.

This chain joins TRBV2 and TRBJ1-5; TRBD1 might be the D (5 bases). Germline CDR1 and CDR2: SNHLY and FYNNEI. V was clipped by 6 bases and J by 0 bases, with 15 bases between them. The CDR3 contains 16 residues. The CDR3 region is CASRGGGIYSNQPQHF. The CDR3, as DNA: TGTGCCAGCAGGGGGGGAGGGATTTATAGCAATCAGCCCCAGCATTTT.

The rearrangement links TRBV6-5 to TRBJ1-1, with D unclear. The CDR3 consists of 14 residues. In germline, CDR1 is MNHEY, CDR2 SVGAGI. V shed 7 bases and J shed 1 base, with 13 bases lying between them. The CDR3 is CASTKRGGNTEAFF. CDR3 nucleotide sequence: TGTGCCAGCACCAAACGGGGAGGGAACACTGAAGCTTTCTTT.

This chain joins TRBV18 and TRBJ1-2; D not certain. The germline gives CDR1 KGHSH, CDR2 LQKENI. Trimming took 0 bases from V and 4 from J, leaving 12 bases between them. The CDR3 sequence is 15 residues long. CDR3 DNA: TGTGCCAGCTCACCACCATCTGGGAATTTCTATGGCTACACCTTC. It codes for CASSPPSGNFYGYTF.

The V call is TRBV28, the J call TRBJ2-5; 9 positions match TRBD1. The V and J ends lost 6 bases and 3 bases, in that order; junction bases with no gene match: 11. CDR1 is MDHEN, CDR2 SYDVKM, per germline. The length of the CDR3 is 16 residues. For the CDR3, the DNA is TGTGCCAGCAGGGGGAATTCCGGGACAGGGAAAGAGACCCAGTACTTC. This encodes CASRGNSGTGKETQYF. Combining the CDR3 with reference TRBV28 and TRBJ2-5 gives the whole variable domain DVKVTQSSRYLVKRTGEKVFLECVQDMDHENMFWYRQDPGLGLRLIYFSYDVKMKEKGDIPEGYSVSREKKERFSLILESASTNQTSMYLCASRGNSGTGKETQYFGPGTRLLVL.

The V and J genes are TRBV27 and TRBJ1-2, with D possibly TRBD1 on 5 matching bases. Germline CDR1 reads MNHEY; CDR2 reads SMNVEV (reference sequence). The CDR3 extends over 17 amino acids. V was trimmed by 5 bases and J by 6 bases, leaving 25 bases between them. Written as DNA, the CDR3 is TGTGCCAGCAGTCGGGACGGGACGATATCGACGCGCGATGGCTACACCTTC. This codes for CASSRDGTISTRDGYTF.

CDR3 amino acids: CASSLGGQSRSPLHF. The CDR3, as DNA: TGTGCCAGCAGTTTGGGGGGACAGAGTCGGTCACCCCTCCACTTT. J is TRBJ1-6 and V is TRBV27, with TRBD1 identical over 7 bases. This CDR3 spans 15 amino acids. Trimming cost V 3 bases and J 10 bases; bases outside gene matches: 9. Germline V gene sequence: CDR1 MNHEY, CDR2 SMNVEV (reference sequence).

This clone was seen a single time. The rearrangement links TRBV5-1 to TRBJ2-4, with D unresolved. The length of the CDR3 is 11 residues. Trimming left V 5 bases short and J 7 bases short, with 7 bases between. Per the germline V gene, CDR1 is SGHRS and CDR2 is YFSETQ. DNA for the CDR3: TGCGCCAGCAGACCCCCCAACATTCAGTACTTC. It specifies CASRPPNIQYF.

This chain joins TRBV29-1 and TRBJ1-2, with 8 bases aligning to TRBD1. CDR1 and CDR2 from the germline V gene are SQVTM and ANQGSEA. The CDR3 loop spans 12 amino acids. Trimming cost V 4 bases and J 7 bases; bases outside gene matches: 5. This CDR3 reads CSVAGGAGGYTF. The CDR3 DNA follows: TGCAGCGTTGCAGGGGGCGCGGGTGGCTACACCTTC.

The V gene is TRBV7-2, the J gene TRBJ2-1, with TRBD2 as a possible D gene (6 bases). CDR3 length equals 15 residues. Trimming left V 0 bases short and J 3 bases short, with 9 bases between. Germline V gives CDR1 SGHTA, CDR2 FQGNSA. The CDR3: CASSLARDFYNEQFF. The CDR3 coding sequence is TGTGCCAGCAGCTTAGCGCGGGACTTCTACAATGAGCAGTTCTTC.

This clone was found a few times. V and J are TRBV14 and TRBJ2-4, with a weak D call TRBD1 (6 bases). This CDR3 is 17 amino acids long. V was trimmed by 0 bases and J by 0 bases, leaving 12 bases between them. CDR1 and CDR2 (germline): SGHDN, FVKESK. CDR3 sequence reads: CASSQEGYRVAKNIQYF. In DNA, the CDR3 is TGTGCCAGCAGCCAAGAGGGGTACAGGGTAGCCAAAAACATTCAGTACTTC.

The chain links TRBV6-1 to TRBJ2-3; D not resolved. V was cut by 1 base and J by 6 bases, with 8 bases left in between. Germline V gene data show CDR1 as MNHNS and CDR2 as SASEGT. The CDR3 has 13 amino acids. CDR3 nucleotides: TGTGCCAGCAGTGAAGTAAATAGGGATACGCAGTATTTT. This codes for CASSEVNRDTQYF.

This clone was picked up a small number of times. The rearrangement joins TRBV15 to TRBJ1-4; D gene ambiguous. This CDR3 is 13 amino acids long. Germline V gene sequence: CDR1 LNHNV, CDR2 YYDKDF (reference sequence). The V gene lost 5 bases and the J gene lost 7 bases, with 11 bases spanning the gap. The CDR3 reads CATSRQAGEKLFF. For the CDR3, the DNA is TGTGCCACCAGCCGTCAAGCGGGTGAAAAACTGTTTTTT.

The rearrangement links TRBV7-2 to TRBJ1-2, with D perhaps matching TRBD1 (6 bases). V was clipped by 1 base and J by 5 bases, with 11 bases between them. This CDR3 is built from 14 residues. Germline V gene data show CDR1 as SGHTA and CDR2 as FQGNSA. The CDR3 loop reads CASSLEPGVYGYTF. In nucleotides, the CDR3 is TGTGCCAGCAGCTTAGAGCCAGGGGTTTATGGCTACACCTTC.